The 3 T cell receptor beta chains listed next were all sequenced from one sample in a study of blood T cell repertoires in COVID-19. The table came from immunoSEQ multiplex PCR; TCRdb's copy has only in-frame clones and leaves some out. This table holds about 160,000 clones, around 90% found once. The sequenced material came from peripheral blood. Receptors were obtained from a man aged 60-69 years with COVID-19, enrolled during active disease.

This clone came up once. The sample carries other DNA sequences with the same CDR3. Here the CDR3 DNA reads TGTGCCAGCAGCTTAGTGGCAGGGGGTTTAGAGACCCAGTACTTC. It is translated as CASSLVAGGLETQYF. The chain employs TRBV7-2 and TRBJ2-5; TRBD1 aligns across 7 bases. The CDR3 totals 15 residues. V dropped 1 base and J dropped 4; count of bases not matched to a gene: 6. In germline, CDR1 is SGHTA, CDR2 FQGNSA.

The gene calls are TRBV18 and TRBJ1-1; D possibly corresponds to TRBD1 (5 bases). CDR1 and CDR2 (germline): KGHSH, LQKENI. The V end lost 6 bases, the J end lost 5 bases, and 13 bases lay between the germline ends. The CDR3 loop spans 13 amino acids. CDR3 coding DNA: TGTGCCAGCTCTCTCCGGGGGACTACTGAAGCTTTCTTT. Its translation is CASSLRGTTEAFF.

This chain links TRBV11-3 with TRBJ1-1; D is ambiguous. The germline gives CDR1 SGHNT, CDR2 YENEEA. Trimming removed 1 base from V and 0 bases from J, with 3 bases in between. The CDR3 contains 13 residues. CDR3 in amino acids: CASSLVMNTEAFF. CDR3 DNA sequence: TGTGCCAGCAGCTTAGTCATGAACACTGAAGCTTTCTTT.